This TCR beta chain was sequenced during a study of regulatory T cells in long-lasting Graves disease. Time point: newly diagnosed GD, antithyroid drugs for less than 3 months. The TCR library was prepared using RNA isolated from PBMCs. Sequencing libraries for TCR beta were prepared with iRepertoire HTBI primers and Arm-PCR of CDR3 regions. MiXCR, run by TCRdb on the multiplex PCR reads, gives a single entry per CDR3 protein. The table has about 350,000 distinct CDR3 sequences, 15% to 20% seen once. This clonotype showed up many times. Its matching antigen is unknown. Broader study findings: TRBV28, TRBJ1-2 and TRBJ2-5 were favored in persistent disease.

The CDR3 spans 13 residues. Germline V gene data show CDR1 as DFQATT and CDR2 as SNEGSKA (reference sequence). V dropped 5 bases and J dropped 0 bases, with 9 bases sitting between them. These data were also reused for a study on T cells in Graves' hyperthyroidism and ophthalmopathy. As that study records: A first-round RT-PCR of the TCR CDR3 used the HTBI primer set.

The specimen was peripheral blood mononuclear cells (PBMCs), collected at new diagnosis, from a patient treated with antithyroid drugs. The chain joins TRBV20-1 to TRBJ2-3, with D tentatively TRBD1 (6 bases). The receptor's source is a young woman with Graves disease. The CDR3 spells CSARTVSTDTQYF. Written as DNA, the CDR3 is TGCAGTGCTCGGACAGTGAGCACAGATACGCAGTATTTT.